A single sample gave rise to the 20 T cell receptor beta chains below, sequenced in a study of OX40 agonist ivuxolimab in advanced cancers. Assay used: immunoSEQ multiplex PCR; TCRdb lists only in-frame clones, some missing. The table records roughly 70,000 clones, roughly 84% of them present only once. This specimen was CD4+ or CD8+ T cells sorted from blood, taken in a trial of the OX40 agonist ivuxolimab. These receptors all stem from an adult with an advanced solid tumor such as melanoma, head and neck, liver or kidney cancer.

This chain's CDR3 is CASSLGSSRFGDTQYF. DNA for the CDR3: TGTGCCAGTAGTCTCGGTTCCTCGCGTTTTGGAGATACGCAGTATTTT. The V call is TRBV19, the J call TRBJ2-3; D unresolved. The CDR3 is 16 amino acids. Germline CDR1 LNHDA, CDR2 SQIVND (reference sequence). The V end was cut by 5 bases, the J end by 5 bases, with 20 bases between.

A note on this clone: A read error may account for a junction end that differs from germline. This sequence joins TRBV5-1 and TRBJ2-5, with 8 nucleotides matching TRBD2. Germline V gives CDR1 SGHRS, CDR2 YFSETQ. The CDR3 totals 16 residues. The CDR3 protein is CASSLEGSGKEETRYF. For the CDR3, the DNA is TGCGCCAGCAGCTTGGAGGGTAGCGGGAAGGAAGAGACCCGGTACTTC.

The gene calls are TRBV5-5 and TRBJ2-3; a weak D match, TRBD1 (5 bases). Trimming stripped 5 bases from V and 1 base from J, with 5 bases between. The CDR3 sequence is 12 residues long. In germline, CDR1 is SGHKS, CDR2 YYEKEE (reference sequence). The CDR3 DNA reads as TGTGCCAGCAGACAGGGCACAGATACGCAGTATTTT. Its protein product is CASRQGTDTQYF.

The chain is built from TRBV4-2 and TRBJ2-5; 12 bases align to TRBD2. With V trimmed by 0 bases and J by 4 bases, 12 bases remained unmatched. The CDR3 spans 19 residues. CDR1 and CDR2 (germline): LGHNA, YNFKEQ. The CDR3 spells CASSQDQASGGVPIETQYF. The DNA of the CDR3 is TGTGCCAGCAGCCAAGATCAGGCTAGCGGGGGGGTCCCTATAGAGACCCAGTACTTC.

This clone was found a few times. The V gene is TRBV9, the J gene TRBJ1-1; D gene uncertain. The CDR3 has 13 amino acids. With 2 bases removed from V and 7 bases from J, the gap between germline ends came to 12 bases. Germline V CDR1 and CDR2: SGDLS, YYNGEE. The CDR3 DNA is TGTGCCAGCAGCGTCAGCTCCGACGGTGAAGCTTTCTTT. Translation gives CASSVSSDGEAFF.

This chain joins TRBV15 and TRBJ1-1; 9 bases map to TRBD1. J gave up 10 bases and V 4 bases, and 16 bases lay outside the gene matches. This CDR3 region has 16 residues. Germline CDR1 reads LNHNV; CDR2 reads YYDKDF (reference sequence). The CDR3 loop reads CATSTQQGAKRSRAFF. The CDR3 coding sequence is TGTGCCACCAGCACCCAACAGGGGGCGAAGAGGTCGCGAGCTTTCTTT.

This sequence joins TRBV5-4 and TRBJ1-4, with 7 positions matching TRBD1. The V and J ends lost 1 base and 7 bases, in that order; junction bases with no gene match: 7. Per the germline V gene, CDR1 is SGHNT and CDR2 is YYREEE (reference sequence). This CDR3 has 15 residues. CDR3 nucleotides: TGTGCCAGCAGCTTGCGGGCAGGGGGGGGTGAAAAACTGTTTTTT. This translates into CASSLRAGGGEKLFF.

This rearrangement joins TRBV7-6 to TRBJ1-1; 7 bases match TRBD1. The V segment lost 3 bases and the J segment 1 base; nucleotides outside the gene matches: 2. This CDR3 spans 14 amino acids. CDR1 is SGHVS, CDR2 FNYEAQ, per germline. CDR3 in amino acids: CASSFRGWNTEAFF. Written as DNA, the CDR3 is TGTGCCAGCAGCTTCAGGGGGTGGAACACTGAAGCTTTCTTT.

The CDR3 loop is CASRGTGGGEQYF. CDR3 sequence (DNA): TGTGCCAGCAGGGGGACAGGGGGCGGCGAGCAGTACTTC. The J gene is TRBJ2-7, the V gene TRBV6-5; 12 bases map to TRBD1. CDR1 is MNHEY, CDR2 SVGAGI, per germline. Losses at the gene ends were 6 bases for V and 6 bases for J; bases not matched to a gene: 3. The CDR3 spans 13 residues.

V is TRBV28 and J is TRBJ2-5, with TRBD2 as a possible D gene (6 bases). This CDR3 has 16 residues. With 5 bases removed from V and 0 bases from J, the gap between germline ends came to 16 bases. Per the germline V gene, CDR1 is MDHEN and CDR2 is SYDVKM. CDR3 amino acids: CASSPWGRGNQETQYF. The CDR3 nucleotides are TGTGCCAGCAGTCCTTGGGGTCGGGGGAACCAAGAGACCCAGTACTTC.

The rearrangement joins TRBV9 to TRBJ2-1; possibly TRBD2 for D (6 bases). The CDR3 consists of 15 residues. CDR1 and CDR2 from the germline V gene are SGDLS and YYNGEE. V was pared by 0 bases and J by 4 bases, with 11 bases between. This CDR3 reads CASSVASGLYNEQFF. In DNA form, the CDR3 reads TGTGCCAGCAGCGTAGCGAGCGGGCTTTACAATGAGCAGTTCTTC.

The genes are TRBV10-1 and TRBJ1-1; D is undetermined. V was pared by 6 bases and J by 1 base, with 9 bases between. The CDR3 has 13 amino acids. Per the germline V gene, CDR1 is WNHNN and CDR2 is SYGVQD (reference sequence). For the CDR3, the DNA is TGCGCCAGCAGGATAGCTAAGAACACTGAAGCTTTCTTT. This translates into CASRIAKNTEAFF.

The chain recombines TRBV18 with TRBJ2-2; TRBD2 aligns across 12 bases. CDR1 is KGHSH and CDR2 is LQKENI in the germline V gene. After removal of 0 bases from V and 4 bases from J, the junction contained 3 bases not matched to a gene. The CDR3 extends over 17 amino acids. CDR3 DNA sequence: TGTGCCAGCTCACCACCTTCTAGCGGGAGGGCCACCGGGGAGCTGTTTTTT. It yields the protein CASSPPSSGRATGELFF.

In its sample, this clone was seen a few times. CDR3 region: CASKGVYEQYF. The CDR3 DNA reads as TGTGCCAGCAAGGGTGTATACGAGCAGTACTTC. This chain links TRBV6-5 with TRBJ2-7; D is ambiguous. The CDR3 extends over 11 amino acids. Trimming left V 7 bases short and J 4 bases short, with 8 bases between. CDR1 and CDR2 from the germline V gene are MNHEY and SVGAGI.

This clone was found a few times. This sequence joins TRBV28 and TRBJ2-7, with unresolved D. The CDR3 sequence is 12 residues long. In germline, CDR1 is MDHEN, CDR2 SYDVKM. V was cut by 5 bases and J by 6 bases, with 11 bases left in between. The CDR3 coding sequence is TGTGCCAGCAGTCCCATAGCTCGCGAGCAGTACTTC. Translated: CASSPIAREQYF.

The chain combines TRBV6-5 with TRBJ1-2; 7 bases map to TRBD1. The CDR3 has 15 residues. Germline V lookup: CDR1 MNHEY, CDR2 SVGAGI. V dropped 1 base and J dropped 5; count of bases not matched to a gene: 7. CDR3 in amino acids: CASSYFTGAQYGYTF. The CDR3 DNA is TGTGCCAGCAGTTACTTCACAGGGGCCCAATATGGCTACACCTTC.

The chain has TRBV6-6 and TRBJ2-5; D uncertain. The ends were cut back, 6 bases at V and 5 bases at J, with 16 bases in the middle. This CDR3 is built from 14 residues. Germline CDR1 MNHNY, CDR2 SVGAGI (reference sequence). CDR3 protein: CASSQTKVGETQYF. The CDR3 region has the DNA TGTGCCAGCAGCCAAACTAAAGTTGGGGAGACCCAGTACTTC.

The gene calls are TRBV2 and TRBJ1-2; TRBD1 matches 8 bases. Trimming took 7 bases from V and 7 from J; bases not matched to a gene: 5. This CDR3 has 12 amino acids. Germline CDR1 is SNHLY and CDR2 is FYNNEI. The CDR3 DNA follows: TGTGCCAGCATCAGGACAGGGAGTGGCTACACCTTC. Translated: CASIRTGSGYTF. Complete variable domain (other parts from reference TRBV2 and TRBJ1-2): EPEVTQTPSHQVTQMGQEVILRCVPISNHLYFYWYRQILGQKVEFLVSFYNNEISEKSEIFDDQFSVERPDGSNFTLKIRSTKLEDSAMYFCASIRTGSGYTFGSGTRLTVV.

Turning to this clone: No conserved phenylalanine or tryptophan is present at the end of the CDR3, so a read error is the likely explanation. J is TRBJ1-1 and V is TRBV29-1; D is possibly TRBD1 (5 bases). Germline CDR1 reads SQVTM; CDR2 reads ANQGSEA. The V gene lost 5 bases and the J gene lost 3 bases, with 19 bases spanning the gap. The CDR3 totals 15 residues. The CDR3 DNA reads TGCAGCGTTCAGGGACTAGACGACGGGGACACTGAAGCTTTCCTT. Protein product: CSVQGLDDGDTEAFL.

The chain joins TRBV10-3 to TRBJ2-5; D possibly corresponds to TRBD1 (6 bases). CDR3 size: 16 residues. The germline V and J ends were trimmed by 5 bases and 5 bases, with 21 bases remaining between them. Germline V gene data show CDR1 as ENHRY and CDR2 as SYGVKD. Here the CDR3 DNA reads TGTGCCATCAGTAGAGCAGCGCCTGGGGGCTCGGAGACCCAGTACTTC. Translation gives CAISRAAPGGSETQYF.